The 31 T cell receptor beta chains below were found in one sample sequenced in a study of tumor-infiltrating lymphocytes in primary liver carcinoma (dated by TCRdb to the late 2010s). Sequenced using an Illumina HiSeq 2500. TCRbeta-specific cDNA was reverse-transcribed from approximately 500 ng total RNA using a constant-region primer and ProtoScript II reverse transcriptase. Construction of the TCRbeta libraries relied on three nested rounds of multiplex PCR, following a slightly modified ARM-PCR procedure. Each of the first two PCR rounds ran for approximately 11 cycles and used multiplex TRBV1-TRBV30 forward primers together with a Cbeta reverse primer. TCRdb handled the public reads itself, with Q25 trimming in fastp and clone calling in MiXCR, and kept productive beta chains. Every CDR3 protein is listed once, alongside the most common genes and DNA of its rows. The sample table records about 92,000 distinct CDR3 sequences; 68% of these occur just once. About 27% of the sample rests with the top ten.

Total RNA and DNA were co-extracted from around 20-30 mg of bulk tissue with the AllPrep DNA/RNA mini kit, without cell sorting. Material: tumor-adjacent normal liver tissue. Receptor source: a man in his forties with primary liver carcinoma and hepatitis B virus infection.

This clonotype has ten or more counts. The chain joins TRBV6-5 to TRBJ1-2, with a weak D call TRBD1 (6 bases). V shed 0 bases and J shed 5 bases, with 13 bases lying between them. Germline values: CDR1 MNHEY, CDR2 SVGAGI. The CDR3 extends over 15 amino acids. CDR3 bases: TGTGCCAGCAGTTACTCTCGTGCCCAGGGGTATGGCTACACCTTC. Translation gives CASSYSRAQGYGYTF.

As for this clonotype: One junction end disagrees with the germline gene, perhaps due to a read error. This chain joins TRBV6-5 and TRBJ2-1, with D possibly matching TRBD2 (6 bases). The CDR3 runs to 14 residues. Looked up from germline, CDR1 is MNHEY and CDR2 is SVGAGI. The CDR3 spells CASSSLASYNEQDF. For the CDR3, the DNA is TGCGCCAGCAGTTCACTAGCTTCCTACAATGAGCAGGACTTC.

For this clonotype: This may stem from a read error, because a much larger clone lies one nucleotide away. V and J are TRBV5-6 and TRBJ2-1, with 8 bases fitting TRBD2. CDR1 and CDR2 (germline): SGHDT, YYEEEE. V shed 4 bases and J 0 bases; nucleotides not matched to a gene: 15. CDR3 length: 19 amino acids. The chain's CDR3 is CASSPGGGYSGNSYNEQFF. CDR3 DNA: TGTGCCAGCAGCCCGGGGGGGGGTTATAGCGGAAACTCCTACAATGAGCAGTTCTTC.

The count of this clonotype is one. An end of the junction does not agree with germline; a read error may underlie this. The chain is built from TRBV29-1 and TRBJ2-3; D remains ambiguous. This CDR3 has 12 residues. The germline V gene has CDR1 SQVTM and CDR2 ANQGSEA. The DNA for the CDR3 is TGCAGCGTTACGGCTAACACAGATACACAGTATTTT. The encoded protein is CSVTANTDTQYF.

This clonotype showed up many times. The V gene is TRBV12-3 or TRBV12-4, the J gene TRBJ2-1; 9 nucleotides match TRBD1. Trimming at V came to 4 bases and at J to 7 bases, leaving 11 bases not matched to a gene. There are 16 residues in the CDR3. The CDR3, as DNA: TGTGCCAGCAGTTCCGGACAGGGGCGATCAATTAATGAGCAGTTCTTC. Translation gives CASSSGQGRSINEQFF.

This clonotype was found many times. The chain couples TRBV6-5 to TRBJ1-2, with 9 nucleotides matching TRBD1. V dropped 6 bases and J dropped 5; count of bases not matched to a gene: 7. The CDR3 sequence is 14 residues long. Germline V gene lookup returns CDR1 MNHEY and CDR2 SVGAGI. The CDR3 region is CASRHGTGNYGYTF. For the CDR3, the DNA is TGTGCCAGCAGACACGGGACAGGGAATTATGGCTACACCTTC.

Details on this clonotype: The junction and the germline gene differ at one end; a read error may be behind it. This chain links TRBV6-5 with TRBJ2-3, with TRBD1 identical over 7 bases. Germline CDR1 and CDR2: MNHEY and SVGAGI. The CDR3 runs to 16 residues. Written as DNA, the CDR3 is TGCGCCTGCAGTGGGTCGACAGGGCTAGGCGCAGATACGCAGTATTTT. Translated, it gives CACSGSTGLGADTQYF.

A note on this clonotype: At one end, the junction sequence differs from germline, possibly due to a read error. The J gene is TRBJ2-5, the V gene TRBV11-2; maybe TRBD2 (7 bases). The V gene's germline CDR1 is SGHAT and CDR2 FQNNGV. The CDR3 sequence is 13 residues long. CDR3 region: CASGAGAQDTQYF. In DNA, the CDR3 is TGTGCCAGCGGGGCGGGGGCCCAAGATACCCAGTACTTC.

This rearrangement joins TRBV11-2 to TRBJ1-6; TRBD1 might be the D (5 bases). The CDR3 covers 12 residues. The germline V and J ends were trimmed by 9 bases and 14 bases, with 17 bases remaining between them. CDR1 is SGHAT and CDR2 is FQNNGV in the germline V gene. The CDR3, as DNA: TGTGCCAGGAGCCGTTCGGCAGGGTCCCTCCACTTT. Residues: CARSRSAGSLHF. The complete variable domain, with remaining parts taken from reference TRBV11-2 and TRBJ1-6, reads EAGVAQSPRYKIIEKRQSVAFWCNPISGHATLYWYQQILGQGPKLLIQFQNNGVVDDSQLPKDRFSAERLKGVDSTLKIQPAKLEDSAVYLCARSRSAGSLHFGNGTRLTVT.

This clonotype occurred many times. The gene calls are TRBV4-1 and TRBJ2-2; tentatively, D is TRBD2 (5 bases). The CDR3 spans 15 residues. Germline lookup yields CDR1 MGHRA and CDR2 YSYEKL. Trimming removed 0 bases at V and 0 bases at J, with 5 bases between. CDR3 bases: TGCGCCAGCAGCCAAGACGGGACGAACACCGGGGAGCTGTTTTTT. It translates to CASSQDGTNTGELFF.

Turning to this clonotype: This likely comes from a read error, as the CDR3 has no conserved phenylalanine or tryptophan at its end. The chain joins TRBV29-1 to TRBJ2-2; possible D gene TRBD2, 6 bases. Germline CDR1 reads SQVTM; CDR2 reads ANQGSEA. The CDR3 runs to 15 residues. This CDR3 is CSVGSGPLNTGGLFL. CDR3 coding DNA: TGCAGCGTGGGCTCGGGACCGTTGAACACCGGGGGGCTGTTTTTG.

The rearrangement links TRBV27 to TRBJ2-3; TRBD2 agrees at 13 bases. The CDR3 loop spans 16 amino acids. Germline CDR1 reads MNHEY; CDR2 reads SMNVEV (reference sequence). Losses at the gene ends were 5 bases for V and 5 bases for J; bases not matched to a gene: 7. The CDR3 sequence: CASSAGLAGEEDTQYF. The CDR3 DNA is TGTGCCAGCAGTGCCGGACTAGCGGGAGAGGAAGATACGCAGTATTTT.

This clonotype was recorded only once. A much larger clone lies a single base off, so this may be a read error. This likely comes from a read error, as the CDR3 has no conserved phenylalanine or tryptophan at its end. The chain is built from TRBV28 and TRBJ2-1; D is perhaps TRBD1 or TRBD2 (7 bases each). The germline V gene has CDR1 MDHEN and CDR2 SYDVKM. The CDR3 sequence is 13 residues long. V lost 4 bases to trimming and J lost 12 bases, with 16 bases between them. CDR3 nucleotide sequence: TGTGCCAGCAGTTATCGACAGGGCGGGGGGCAGTTCTTA. Its protein product is CASSYRQGGGQFL.

This clonotype occurred many times. This chain links TRBV6-5 with TRBJ1-1, with 8 bases that match TRBD1. Germline-derived CDR1 and CDR2 are MNHEY and SVGAGI. The CDR3 is made up of 15 amino acids. J gave up 2 bases and V 6 bases, and 8 bases lay outside the gene matches. CDR3 protein: CASRGTGLGNTEAFF. The CDR3 nucleotides are TGTGCCAGCAGGGGGACAGGTCTGGGAAACACTGAAGCTTTCTTT.

The chain joins TRBV4-3 to TRBJ2-7; the match to TRBD2 covers 8 bases. J was trimmed by 1 base and V by 2 bases; bases with no gene match: 1. Germline lookup yields CDR1 LGHNA and CDR2 YSLEER. This CDR3 spans 14 amino acids. The CDR3 reads CASSQSGSSYEQYF. CDR3 nucleotides: TGCGCCAGCAGCCAAAGCGGGAGTTCCTACGAGCAGTACTTC.

To note about this clonotype: This sequence may be a read error, since a much larger clone differs from it by one base. J is TRBJ2-3 and V is TRBV7-8, with D uncertain. CDR3 length: 12 amino acids. The germline V gene encodes CDR1 SGHVS and CDR2 FQNEAQ. In nucleotides, the CDR3 is TGTGCCAACAGCACTCCCGTAGATACGCAGTATTTT. Its protein is CANSTPVDTQYF.

This clonotype was picked up a small number of times. The J gene is TRBJ1-4, the V gene TRBV2, with 7 bases identical to TRBD1. V lost 6 bases and J lost 2; bases outside the gene matches: 3. The CDR3 is 14 amino acids. Germline assignment: CDR1 SNHLY and CDR2 FYNNEI. The CDR3 loop reads CASRGTVTNEKLFF. CDR3 DNA sequence: TGTGCCAGCAGGGGGACAGTGACTAATGAAAAACTGTTTTTT.

This clonotype was observed many times. This chain links TRBV14 with TRBJ2-1; D remains ambiguous. The germline V gene encodes CDR1 SGHDN and CDR2 FVKESK. V lost 4 bases, J lost 9 bases, and 13 bases lay in between. The CDR3 consists of 13 residues. CDR3 in amino acids: CASSLRMVGEQFF. In nucleotides, the CDR3 is TGTGCCAGCAGCCTACGGATGGTGGGTGAGCAGTTCTTC. The variable domain in full, with the rest retrieved from reference TRBV14 and TRBJ2-1, is EAGVTQFPSHSVIEKGQTVTLRCDPISGHDNLYWYRRVMGKEIKFLLHFVKESKQDESGMPNNRFLAERTGGTYSTLKVQPAELEDSGVYFCASSLRMVGEQFFGPGTRLTVL.

About this clonotype itself: Lacking the conserved final phenylalanine or tryptophan, this CDR3 likely reflects a read error. This sequence joins TRBV11-2 and TRBJ2-2, with no clear D. The CDR3 sequence is 14 residues long. The germline CDR1 and CDR2 sequences are SGHAT and FQNNGV. This chain's CDR3 is CARSLDARGGELFY. The CDR3 DNA follows: TGTGCCAGGAGCTTAGATGCCAGAGGCGGGGAGCTGTTTTAT.

This clonotype was counted only a few times. A clone one base away is much larger, so this may be a read error. This sequence joins TRBV29-1 and TRBJ2-7, with TRBD2 matching over 7 bases. The V segment lost 4 bases and the J segment 9 bases; nucleotides outside the gene matches: 12. The CDR3 extends over 13 amino acids. Germline-derived CDR1 and CDR2 are SQVTM and ANQGSEA. The CDR3, as DNA: TGCAGCGTTGCTTCGGGCACCACGGGAGGGCAGTACTTC. It codes for CSVASGTTGGQYF.

This clonotype was picked up one time. A read error is likely, as this CDR3 ends without the conserved phenylalanine or tryptophan. V and J are TRBV6-5 and TRBJ2-1, with TRBD1 as a possible D gene (5 bases). The CDR3 is 15 amino acids. V was cut by 6 bases and J by 13 bases, with 25 bases left in between. Germline CDR1 is MNHEY and CDR2 is SVGAGI. The CDR3 bases are TGTGCCAGCAGGGAATACAGGAGCTCCTACAATGTACAGTTCTAC. Amino acid sequence: CASREYRSSYNVQFY.

The count of this clonotype is one. A much larger clone lies one base from this, so it may be a read error. The chain uses TRBV5-4 and TRBJ2-1; no clear D. CDR3 length equals 12 residues. From germline, CDR1 is SGHNT and CDR2 YYREEE (reference sequence). The CDR3 DNA is TGTACCAGCAGCGTAGGTTTAGATGAGCAGTTCTTC. It specifies CTSSVGLDEQFF.

Concerning this clonotype: The germline gene is not matched at one end of the junction; a read error may be the cause. The chain joins TRBV11-2 to TRBJ2-6, with D perhaps matching TRBD1 (5 bases). The CDR3 extends over 16 amino acids. In germline, CDR1 is SGHAT, CDR2 FQNNGV. The CDR3 is CASSSLTLAGANVLIF. CDR3 DNA sequence: TGTGCCAGCAGCTCACTCACCCTTGCTGGGGCCAACGTCCTGATTTTC.

On this clonotype itself: The missing conserved phenylalanine or tryptophan at the end of this CDR3 makes a read error likely. The genes are TRBV11-2 and TRBJ2-7, with TRBD2 identical over 11 bases. The CDR3 contains 15 residues. Per germline, CDR1 SGHAT and CDR2 FQNNGV. In DNA form, the CDR3 reads TGTGTCAGCATCGTCACTAGCGGGAGCTTCTACGAGCAGTACTCC. Protein product: CVSIVTSGSFYEQYS.

As concerns this clonotype: The CDR3 does not end in the conserved phenylalanine or tryptophan, so this is likely a read error. This chain links TRBV2 with TRBJ2-7; tentative D call: TRBD2 (5 bases). The CDR3 covers 12 residues. Looked up from germline, CDR1 is SNHLY and CDR2 is FYNNEI. V was trimmed by 2 bases and J by 6 bases, leaving 8 bases between them. CDR3 bases: TGTGCCAGCAGTGAATCACTAGGCGAGCAGTACCTC. The encoded protein is CASSESLGEQYL.

As concerns this clonotype: Possible read error: a much larger clone is one base away. The rearrangement joins TRBV12-3 or TRBV12-4 to TRBJ2-3; 9 bases map to TRBD1. The CDR3 is made up of 15 amino acids. DNA for the CDR3: TGTGCCAGCAGTCCGACAGGGGGGGTCACAGATGCGCAGTATTTT. Encoded protein: CASSPTGGVTDAQYF.

Worth noting for this clonotype: A read error may explain this, as a much larger clone is one base away. J is TRBJ2-7 and V is TRBV19; 7 bases are shared with TRBD1. Per the germline V gene, CDR1 is LNHDA and CDR2 is SQIVND (reference sequence). This CDR3 has 14 residues. The CDR3 protein is CDSSKSTGVYEQYF. DNA of the CDR3: TGTGACAGTAGTAAGTCCACAGGGGTCTACGAGCAGTACTTC.

A remark on this clonotype: Mismatch with germline at one junction end may stem from a read error. The rearrangement uses TRBV14 and TRBJ2-1, with a weak D call TRBD1 (5 bases). Germline loops: CDR1 SGHDN, CDR2 FVKESK. The CDR3 sequence is 18 residues long. The CDR3 is CASSPFLVRVERYGEQFF. The CDR3 region has the DNA TGTGCCAGCAGCCCCTTCCTGGTCAGGGTGGAACGGTACGGTGAGCAATTCTTC.

The chain uses TRBV27 and TRBJ2-2; D remains unclear. Germline V gene data show CDR1 as MNHEY and CDR2 as SMNVEV (reference sequence). The CDR3 loop spans 13 amino acids. Trimming stripped 5 bases from V and 5 bases from J, with 9 bases between. CDR3 in DNA: TGTGCCAGCAGTCTCTTGCTGACCGGGGAGCTGTTTTTT. Amino acids: CASSLLLTGELFF.

Sample share makes this clonotype medium-sized. This chain joins TRBV11-2 and TRBJ1-2, with a tentative D call TRBD1 (5 bases). CDR1 and CDR2 from the germline V gene are SGHAT and FQNNGV. The CDR3 has 13 residues. V gave up 3 bases and J gave up 4 bases, with 9 bases separating them. The CDR3 is CASSFREGYGYTF. CDR3 bases: TGTGCCAGCAGCTTCAGGGAAGGCTATGGCTACACCTTC. Looking up the rest from reference TRBV11-2 and TRBJ1-2 gives the full variable domain: EAGVAQSPRYKIIEKRQSVAFWCNPISGHATLYWYQQILGQGPKLLIQFQNNGVVDDSQLPKDRFSAERLKGVDSTLKIQPAKLEDSAVYLCASSFREGYGYTFGSGTRLTVV.

V is TRBV6-2 or TRBV6-3 and J is TRBJ2-1; 7 bases match TRBD2. Trimming at V came to 6 bases and at J to 8 bases, leaving 10 bases not matched to a gene. Germline CDR1 reads MNHEY; CDR2 reads SVGEGT. This CDR3 region has 14 residues. CDR3 nucleotide sequence: TGTGCCAGCAGCTCCAACCCGACTAGCCATGAGCAGTTCTTC. The encoded protein is CASSSNPTSHEQFF.